This entry lists 13 T cell receptor beta chains sequenced from one sample in a study of cytomegalovirus exposure and HLA in healthy donors. PCR involved 60 Vbeta and 13 Jbeta primers. Clones were sequenced by immunoSEQ multiplex PCR, and TCRdb holds only the in-frame ones, with some missing. The sample consists of more than 100,000 clones, about three quarters of them appearing once. Sequencing was carried out using PBMCs. The source of these receptors is a woman aged 18-29 years in good health and CMV-seronegative.

The chain links TRBV6-6 to TRBJ1-5; 9 bases fit TRBD1. The germline V gene encodes CDR1 MNHNY and CDR2 SVGAGI (reference sequence). This CDR3 spans 16 amino acids. V dropped 2 bases and J dropped 6; count of bases not matched to a gene: 8. The CDR3 spells CASSYPTGGSGQPQHF. The CDR3 DNA is TGTGCCAGCAGTTACCCCACAGGGGGCAGCGGTCAGCCCCAGCATTTT.

The genes are TRBV5-1 and TRBJ1-1; a possible D gene is TRBD1 (5 bases). The CDR3 consists of 13 residues. Per the germline V gene, CDR1 is SGHRS and CDR2 is YFSETQ. The V and J ends lost 3 bases and 1 base respectively, with 7 bases between them. The CDR3 protein is CASSSQGNTEAFF. For the CDR3, the DNA is TGCGCCAGCAGCTCCCAGGGGAACACTGAAGCTTTCTTT.

This clone came up once. The chain links TRBV6-5 to TRBJ1-2; D is undetermined. V shed 5 bases and J shed 2 bases, with 9 bases lying between them. Germline CDR1 and CDR2: MNHEY and SVGAGI. The CDR3 loop spans 13 amino acids. The DNA for the CDR3 is TGTGCCAGCAGTCGGACGGGAAACTATGGCTACACCTTC. This codes for CASSRTGNYGYTF.

The chain has TRBV5-6 and TRBJ2-2; 8 bases agree with TRBD2. This CDR3 is built from 17 residues. The V gene end was trimmed by 0 bases and the J gene end by 3 bases; junction bases not matched to a gene: 7. Per germline, CDR1 SGHDT and CDR2 YYEEEE. CDR3 DNA sequence: TGTGCCAGCAGCTTGGCCACGCGGGAGGACTACACCGGGGAGCTGTTTTTT. It is translated as CASSLATREDYTGELFF.

V usage is TRBV27 and J usage is TRBJ1-4; possible D gene TRBD1, 6 bases. V lost 4 bases, J lost 9 bases, and 21 bases lay in between. Germline-derived CDR1 and CDR2 are MNHEY and SMNVEV (reference sequence). The CDR3 sequence is 16 residues long. In DNA form, the CDR3 reads TGTGCCAGCAGTTCCCACTTTCCTGCGGGGGCCCAAAAACTGTTTTTT. The encoded protein is CASSSHFPAGAQKLFF. Full variable domain (outside the CDR3, taken from reference TRBV27 and TRBJ1-4): EAQVTQNPRYLITVTGKKLTVTCSQNMNHEYMSWYRQDPGLGLRQIYYSMNVEVTDKGDVPEGYKVSRKEKRNFPLILESPSPNQTSLYFCASSSHFPAGAQKLFFGSGTQLSVL.

This chain links TRBV30 with TRBJ2-7; 9 bases are a match to TRBD2. The CDR3 runs 16 residues. CDR1 is GTSNPN and CDR2 is SVGIG in the germline V gene (reference sequence). The V segment lost 3 bases and the J segment 5 bases; nucleotides outside the gene matches: 14. The CDR3 is CAWSAQLAGLADEQYF. The CDR3 DNA reads TGTGCCTGGAGCGCTCAACTAGCGGGTCTCGCTGACGAGCAGTACTTC.

The chain employs TRBV5-4 and TRBJ2-5, with D possibly matching TRBD1 (5 bases). Trimming shortened V by 1 base and J by 7 bases, and 14 bases separated the two germline ends. Germline CDR1 is SGHNT and CDR2 is YYREEE (reference sequence). The CDR3 is 14 residues long. The CDR3 sequence: CASSLSAPQGTQYF. For the CDR3, the DNA is TGTGCCAGCAGCTTGTCCGCTCCCCAGGGGACCCAGTACTTC.

The chain couples TRBV6-1 to TRBJ1-2, with TRBD1 identical over 7 bases. Germline lookup yields CDR1 MNHNS and CDR2 SASEGT. CDR3 size: 13 residues. The V segment lost 7 bases and the J segment 4 bases; nucleotides outside the gene matches: 6. CDR3 in DNA: TGTGCCAGCATACTGAACAGGGGCTATGGCTACACCTTC. Translating gives CASILNRGYGYTF.

This chain links TRBV25-1 with TRBJ2-2; 9 bases align to TRBD1. V shed 6 bases, J shed 4 bases, and the junction held 3 bases outside the gene matches. The CDR3 is 14 amino acids. CDR1 is MGHDK, CDR2 SYGVNS, per germline. The CDR3: CASSRDRVTGELFF. DNA of the CDR3: TGTGCCAGCAGCCGGGACAGGGTCACCGGGGAGCTGTTTTTT.

The chain combines TRBV27 with TRBJ1-1; the D is unclear. Trimming cost V 5 bases and J 1 base, with 11 bases left between them. The germline CDR1 and CDR2 sequences are MNHEY and SMNVEV (reference sequence). The CDR3 has 14 residues. The CDR3 is CASSLGLANTEAFF. In nucleotides, the CDR3 is TGTGCCAGCAGTCTTGGGCTGGCGAACACTGAAGCTTTCTTT.

This clone has just a few counts. The chain combines TRBV29-1 with TRBJ2-5, with 10 bases fitting TRBD2. V shed 7 bases and J 3 bases; nucleotides not matched to a gene: 5. CDR1 SQVTM and CDR2 ANQGSEA come from the germline V gene. The CDR3 is 13 residues long. The CDR3 DNA reads as TGCAGCGCCTTACTAGCGGGAAAAGAGACCCAGTACTTC. This translates into CSALLAGKETQYF. The entire variable domain, with the rest obtained from reference TRBV29-1 and TRBJ2-5, is as follows: SAVISQKPSRDICQRGTSLTIQCQVDSQVTMMFWYRQQPGQSLTLIATANQGSEATYESGFVIDKFPISRPNLTFSTLTVSNMSPEDSSIYLCSALLAGKETQYFGPGTRLLVL.

This chain connects TRBV19 to TRBJ2-1; 10 bases line up with TRBD2. Trimming took 7 bases from V and 4 from J; bases not matched to a gene: 4. Germline CDR1 is LNHDA and CDR2 is SQIVND (reference sequence). The CDR3 length is 14 residues. The CDR3 loop is CASKTSGTYNEQFF. The DNA for the CDR3 is TGTGCCAGTAAAACTAGCGGGACTTACAATGAGCAGTTCTTC.

The rearrangement links TRBV7-2 to TRBJ2-3; D is unresolved. The CDR3 covers 13 residues. V gave up 0 bases and J gave up 4 bases, with 5 bases separating them. From germline, CDR1 is SGHTA and CDR2 FQGNSA. CDR3 region: CASSLAFPDTQYF. In DNA form, the CDR3 reads TGTGCCAGCAGCTTAGCCTTCCCAGATACGCAGTATTTT.